What follows are 15 T cell receptor beta chains derived from one specimen sequenced in a study of blood T cells in healthy people across ages. A second PCR of roughly 7 to 11 cycles used a sample-barcoded 5' primer and a J-beta primer mix. From the 5' RACE reads, TCRdb called clonotypes with MiXCR, one entry per CDR3 protein. The sample records roughly 1 million distinct CDR3 sequences, 20% to 25% being singletons. The data were also submitted as part of a second study, on T cells of mothers and their children.

Sequencing used blood. Receptors originate from a girl aged 2 to 9 in good health.

This clonotype was observed a few times. The rearrangement joins TRBV12-3 or TRBV12-4 to TRBJ1-4; D gene unclear. The CDR3 totals 11 residues. The CDR3 region has the DNA TGTGCAAGCGGGGTTAATGAAAAACTGTTTTTT. Its protein product is CASGVNEKLFF.

As to this clonotype: Germline and junction disagree at one end, which may indicate a read error. The rearrangement links TRBV4-1 to TRBJ2-5; D assignment may be TRBD1 or TRBD2 (6 bases each). The J call is doubtful: the DNA matches TRBJ2-7 better. Germline V gives CDR1 MGHRA, CDR2 YSYEKL. The CDR3 is 15 amino acids. CDR3 in DNA: TGCGCCAGCAGTCAAGAAACAGGGAGGTACTACGAGCAGTACTTC. Protein sequence: CASSQETGRYYEQYF.

This clonotype was found a few times. This chain links TRBV5-1 with TRBJ2-1; TRBD2 might be the D (6 bases). The germline CDR1 and CDR2 sequences are SGHRS and YFSETQ. The length of the CDR3 is 16 residues. V was shortened by 0 bases and J by 6 bases, with 16 bases between the two germline ends. The CDR3 protein is CASSLATGELANEQFF. The CDR3, as DNA: TGCGCCAGCAGCTTGGCGACGGGAGAGTTGGCCAATGAGCAGTTCTTC.

The chain employs TRBV11-2 and TRBJ2-3; 7 nucleotides align to TRBD2. The CDR3 spans 16 residues. V shed 5 bases, J shed 0 bases, and the junction held 8 bases outside the gene matches. Per the germline V gene, CDR1 is SGHAT and CDR2 is FQNNGV. CDR3 DNA sequence: TGTGCCAGCAGCAGCGGGACCAAGGGTAGCACAGATACGCAGTATTTT. Translation gives CASSSGTKGSTDTQYF. Based on the CDR3 plus reference TRBV11-2 and TRBJ2-3, the full variable domain is EAGVAQSPRYKIIEKRQSVAFWCNPISGHATLYWYQQILGQGPKLLIQFQNNGVVDDSQLPKDRFSAERLKGVDSTLKIQPAKLEDSAVYLCASSSGTKGSTDTQYFGPGTRLTVL.

The chain couples TRBV29-1 to TRBJ2-1; 9 bases agree with TRBD1. Germline-derived CDR1 and CDR2 are SQVTM and ANQGSEA. There are 14 residues in the CDR3. Losses at the gene ends were 3 bases for V and 9 bases for J; bases not matched to a gene: 9. The CDR3 DNA follows: TGCAGCGTTGACCGGACAGGGGTGGTTACTGAGCAGTTCTTC. This translates into CSVDRTGVVTEQFF.

The sample holds a few counts of this clonotype. This chain connects TRBV14 to TRBJ2-5; D unclear. The last part of the DNA fits TRBJ2-1 better; the J call may be wrong. The CDR3 length is 14 residues. Looked up from germline, CDR1 is SGHDN and CDR2 is FVKESK. The CDR3: CASSQDLSGDEQFF. CDR3 coding DNA: TGTGCCAGCAGCCAAGACTTATCGGGCGATGAGCAGTTCTTC.

The chain carries TRBV6-5 and TRBJ2-1, with 8 bases that match TRBD2. The V and J ends lost 5 bases and 2 bases, in that order; junction bases with no gene match: 11. The CDR3 sequence is 17 residues long. Germline CDR1 and CDR2: MNHEY and SVGAGI. CDR3 residues: CASSNEPAGLAYNEQFF. The CDR3 DNA is TGTGCCAGCAGTAACGAGCCCGCGGGACTAGCCTACAATGAGCAGTTCTTC.

This clonotype has a handful of counts. This sequence joins TRBV5-1 and TRBJ2-5; 8 bases are shared with TRBD1. The DNA end is a closer match to TRBJ2-7, so the J assignment may be wrong. The germline CDR1 and CDR2 sequences are SGHRS and YFSETQ. The CDR3 sequence is 14 residues long. Here the CDR3 reads CASRILTGAYEQYF. The DNA for the CDR3 is TGCGCCAGCAGGATTCTGACAGGGGCCTACGAGCAGTACTTC.

This chain connects TRBV5-1 to TRBJ2-1; D possibly corresponds to TRBD1 (6 bases). The CDR3 contains 13 residues. Looked up from germline, CDR1 is SGHRS and CDR2 is YFSETQ. Trimming stripped 4 bases from V and 8 bases from J, with 13 bases between. CDR3 sequence (DNA): TGCGCCAGCAGCCTTGGGACATGGGATGAGCAGTTCTTC. It specifies CASSLGTWDEQFF.

V gene TRBV15 combines with J gene TRBJ1-1; D unclear. Germline V gives CDR1 LNHNV, CDR2 YYDKDF (reference sequence). CDR3 length: 13 residues. With 0 bases removed from V and 2 bases from J, the gap between germline ends came to 4 bases. The CDR3 DNA follows: TGTGCCACCAGCAGAGACTACAACACTGAAGCTTTCTTT. This translates into CATSRDYNTEAFF.

The CDR3: CASSSTDYLTDTQYF. DNA of the CDR3: TGTGCCAGCAGCTCAACAGATTATCTCACAGATACGCAGTATTTT. The rearrangement uses TRBV7-9 and TRBJ2-3; D remains ambiguous. The germline V and J ends were trimmed by 4 bases and 2 bases, with 13 bases remaining between them. CDR1 and CDR2 (germline): SEHNR, FQNEAQ (reference sequence). CDR3 size: 15 residues.

This chain uses TRBV6-2 or TRBV6-3 with TRBJ2-5; D is undetermined. Trimming cost V 2 bases and J 6 bases, with 7 bases left between them. From germline, CDR1 is MNHEY and CDR2 SVGEGT. CDR3 length: 12 residues. The CDR3 DNA reads TGTGCCAGCAGTTACCCAGATCAGACCCAGTACTTC. It translates to CASSYPDQTQYF.

The chain employs TRBV20-1 and TRBJ2-5; perhaps TRBD2 as D (5 bases). Between the trimmed V and J ends, which lost 3 bases and 0 bases, there was a span of 11 bases. Germline CDR1 is DFQATT and CDR2 is SNEGSKA (reference sequence). This CDR3 spans 14 amino acids. The CDR3 coding sequence is TGCAGTGCTAGTTTAGCGAACTACCAAGAGACCCAGTACTTC. Amino acids: CSASLANYQETQYF.

This clonotype has a handful of counts. The V call is TRBV6-5, the J call TRBJ2-1, with TRBD1 as a possible D gene (5 bases). In germline, CDR1 is MNHEY, CDR2 SVGAGI. V lost 0 bases, J lost 1 base, and 19 bases lay in between. CDR3 length equals 19 residues. CDR3 region: CASSYSIRVGGLSYNEQFF. The CDR3 nucleotides read TGTGCCAGCAGTTACTCGATCAGGGTCGGCGGCCTTTCCTACAATGAGCAGTTCTTC.

This clonotype has just a few counts. The gene calls are TRBV7-9 and TRBJ2-5; a weak D match, TRBD1 (6 bases). V dropped 0 bases and J dropped 2 bases, with 13 bases sitting between them. This CDR3 has 16 residues. Germline V CDR1 and CDR2: SEHNR, FQNEAQ (reference sequence). CDR3 coding DNA: TGTGCCAGCAGCTTAGCGATGGCAGGGGATCAAGAGACCCAGTACTTC. Protein sequence: CASSLAMAGDQETQYF. Based on the CDR3 plus reference TRBV7-9 and TRBJ2-5, the full variable domain is DTGVSQNPRHKITKRGQNVTFRCDPISEHNRLYWYRQTLGQGPEFLTYFQNEAQLEKSRLLSDRFSAERPKGSFSTLEIQRTEQGDSAMYLCASSLAMAGDQETQYFGPGTRLLVL.